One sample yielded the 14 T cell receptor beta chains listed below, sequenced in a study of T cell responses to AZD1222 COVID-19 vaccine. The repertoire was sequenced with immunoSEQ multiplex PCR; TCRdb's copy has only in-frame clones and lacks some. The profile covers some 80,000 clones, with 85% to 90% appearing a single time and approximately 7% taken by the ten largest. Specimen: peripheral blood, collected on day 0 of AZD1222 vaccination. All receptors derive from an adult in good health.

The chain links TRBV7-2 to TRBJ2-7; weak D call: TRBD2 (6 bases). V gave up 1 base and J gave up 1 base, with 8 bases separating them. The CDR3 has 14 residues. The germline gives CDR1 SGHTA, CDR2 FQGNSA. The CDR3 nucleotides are TGTGCCAGCAGCTTAGGCGGGGTGTCCTACGAGCAGTACTTC. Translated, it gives CASSLGGVSYEQYF.

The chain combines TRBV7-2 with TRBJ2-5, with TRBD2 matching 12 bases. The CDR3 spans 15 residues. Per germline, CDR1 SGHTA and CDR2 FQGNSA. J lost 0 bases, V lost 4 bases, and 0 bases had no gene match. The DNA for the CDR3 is TGTGCCAGCAGCTGGACTAGCGGGGACCAAGAGACCCAGTACTTC. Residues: CASSWTSGDQETQYF. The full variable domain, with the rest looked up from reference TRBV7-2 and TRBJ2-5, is GAGVSQSPSNKVTEKGKDVELRCDPISGHTALYWYRQSLGQGLEFLIYFQGNSAPDKSGLPSDRFSAERTGGSVSTLTIQRTQQEDSAVYLCASSWTSGDQETQYFGPGTRLLVL.

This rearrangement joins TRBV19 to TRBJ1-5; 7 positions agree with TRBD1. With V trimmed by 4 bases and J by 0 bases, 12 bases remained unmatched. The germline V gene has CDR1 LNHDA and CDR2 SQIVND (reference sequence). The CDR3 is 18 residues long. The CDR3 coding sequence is TGTGCCAGTAGTAAACTACAGGGGACCCGTTATAGCAATCAGCCCCAGCATTTT. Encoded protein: CASSKLQGTRYSNQPQHF.

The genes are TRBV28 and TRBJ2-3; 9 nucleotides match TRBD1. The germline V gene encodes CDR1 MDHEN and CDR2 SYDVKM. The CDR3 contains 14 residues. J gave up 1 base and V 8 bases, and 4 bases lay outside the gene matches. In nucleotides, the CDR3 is TGTGCCAGCCTACAGGGGGCTGGCACAGATACGCAGTATTTT. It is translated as CASLQGAGTDTQYF.

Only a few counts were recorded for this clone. The CDR3 DNA follows: TGTGCCAGTAGTACCCGACAGGGGTCTTACACCGGGGAGCTGTTTTTT. Translation gives CASSTRQGSYTGELFF. This rearrangement joins TRBV19 to TRBJ2-2, with 8 bases identical to TRBD1. Germline V gene lookup returns CDR1 LNHDA and CDR2 SQIVND (reference sequence). This CDR3 has 16 residues. With 4 bases clipped from V and 3 bases from J, the junction kept 7 bases outside the gene matches.

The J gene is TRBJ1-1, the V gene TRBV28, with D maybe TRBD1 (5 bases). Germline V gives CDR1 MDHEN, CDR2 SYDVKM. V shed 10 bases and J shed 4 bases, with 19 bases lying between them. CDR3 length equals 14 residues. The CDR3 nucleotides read TGTGCCACGCGGGGGGGACGGACTTTCACTGAAGCTTTCTTT. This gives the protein CATRGGRTFTEAFF.

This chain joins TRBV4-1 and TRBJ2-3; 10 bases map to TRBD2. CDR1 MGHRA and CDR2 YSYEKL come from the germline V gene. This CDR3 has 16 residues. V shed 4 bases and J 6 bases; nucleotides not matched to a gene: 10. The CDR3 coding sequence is TGCGCCAGCAGCCTCGGTCTAGCGGGAGTTAGGGATACGCAGTATTTT. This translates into CASSLGLAGVRDTQYF.

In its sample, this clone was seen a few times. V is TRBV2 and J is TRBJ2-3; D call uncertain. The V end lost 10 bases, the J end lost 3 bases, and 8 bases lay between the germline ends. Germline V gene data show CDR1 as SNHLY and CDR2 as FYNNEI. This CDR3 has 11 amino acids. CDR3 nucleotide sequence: TGTGCCACCACAAGAACAGATACGCAGTATTTT. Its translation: CATTRTDTQYF.

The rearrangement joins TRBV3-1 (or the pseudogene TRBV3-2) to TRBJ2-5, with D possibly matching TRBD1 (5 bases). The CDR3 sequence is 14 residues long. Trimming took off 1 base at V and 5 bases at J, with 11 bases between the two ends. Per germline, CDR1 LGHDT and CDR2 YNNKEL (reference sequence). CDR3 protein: CASSQGSGWETQYF. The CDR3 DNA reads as TGTGCCAGCAGCCAAGGTTCAGGGTGGGAGACCCAGTACTTC.

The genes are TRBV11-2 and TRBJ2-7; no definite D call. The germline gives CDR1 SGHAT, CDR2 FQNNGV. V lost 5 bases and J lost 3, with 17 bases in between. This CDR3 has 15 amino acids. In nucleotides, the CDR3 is TGTGCCAGCAGCCACCACCTTCAGGCGTACTACGAGCAGTACTTC. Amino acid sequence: CASSHHLQAYYEQYF.

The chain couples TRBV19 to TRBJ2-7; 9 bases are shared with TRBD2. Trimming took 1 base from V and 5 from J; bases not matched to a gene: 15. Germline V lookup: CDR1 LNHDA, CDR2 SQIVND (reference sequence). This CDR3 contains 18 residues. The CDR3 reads CASSIVLKLAGESDEQYF. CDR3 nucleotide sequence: TGTGCCAGTAGTATAGTCCTCAAATTAGCGGGAGAAAGCGACGAGCAGTACTTC.

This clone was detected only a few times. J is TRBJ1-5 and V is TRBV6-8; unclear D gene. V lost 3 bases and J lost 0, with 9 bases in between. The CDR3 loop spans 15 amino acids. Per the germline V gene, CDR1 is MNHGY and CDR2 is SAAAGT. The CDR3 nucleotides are TGTGCCAGCAGTTATTGGCAGGTTAGCAATCAGCCCCAGCATTTT. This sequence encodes CASSYWQVSNQPQHF.

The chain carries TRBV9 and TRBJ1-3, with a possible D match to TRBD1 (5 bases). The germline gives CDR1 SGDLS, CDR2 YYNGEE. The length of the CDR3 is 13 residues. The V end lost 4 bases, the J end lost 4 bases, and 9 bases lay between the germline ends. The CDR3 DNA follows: TGTGCCAGCAGCCAGGGACCCGGAAACACCATATATTTT. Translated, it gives CASSQGPGNTIYF.

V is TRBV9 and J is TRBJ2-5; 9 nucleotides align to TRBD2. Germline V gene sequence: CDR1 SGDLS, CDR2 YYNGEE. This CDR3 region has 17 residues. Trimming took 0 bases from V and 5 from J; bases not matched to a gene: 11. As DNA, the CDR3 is TGTGCCAGCAGCGTAGGCGGATTAGCGGGAGTAGGGGAGACCCAGTACTTC. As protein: CASSVGGLAGVGETQYF.